The TCR beta chain described here comes from a study of CD8 T cells in Susac syndrome. Reverse transcription used about 0.45 to 1 ug RNA and random hexamers. Amplification of TCR beta CDR3 by immunoSEQ multiplex PCR spanned 54 Vbeta and 13 Jbeta. TCRdb independently ran MiXCR on the immunoSEQ multiplex PCR reads; one entry per CDR3 protein. Here the sample spans some 130,000 distinct CDR3 sequences, just under 95% being singletons. Trimming pared 4 bases from V and 6 bases from J, leaving 16 bases between. CDR1 is MDHEN and CDR2 is SYDVKM in the germline V gene. The CDR3 spans 15 residues. The receptor was derived from a human donor with Susac syndrome. The sequenced material came from CD8+ T cells from PBMCs. This chain links TRBV28 with TRBJ1-5, with D perhaps TRBD1 (5 bases). In nucleotides, the CDR3 is TGTGCCAGCAGTTGGGGTGGGTCGGGGGGTCAGCCCCAGCATTTT. It codes for CASSWGGSGGQPQHF. The full variable domain, rest sourced from reference TRBV28 and TRBJ1-5, is DVKVTQSSRYLVKRTGEKVFLECVQDMDHENMFWYRQDPGLGLRLIYFSYDVKMKEKGDIPEGYSVSREKKERFSLILESASTNQTSMYLCASSWGGSGGQPQHFGDGTRLSIL.